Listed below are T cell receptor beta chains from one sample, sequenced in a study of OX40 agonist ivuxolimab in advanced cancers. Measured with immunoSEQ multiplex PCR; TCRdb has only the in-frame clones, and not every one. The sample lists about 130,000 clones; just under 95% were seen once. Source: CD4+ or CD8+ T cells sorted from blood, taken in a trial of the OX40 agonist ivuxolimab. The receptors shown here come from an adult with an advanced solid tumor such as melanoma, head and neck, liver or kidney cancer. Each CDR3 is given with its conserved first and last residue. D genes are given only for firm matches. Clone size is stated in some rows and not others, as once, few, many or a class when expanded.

TGTGCCAGCAGCCGAAAGGGGACAGGGGGAAACAATGAGCAGTTCTTC,CASSRKGTGGNNEQFF,TRBV5-6,.,TRBD1,TRBJ2-1
TGCGCCAGCAGCTTGGTGGGACGGCCATACAATGAGCAGTTCTTC,CASSLVGRPYNEQFF,TRBV5-1,.,.,TRBJ2-1
TGTGCCAGTAGTAAAGGGACAGGCCAAATGAGGGAGGGTACGCAGTATTTT,CASSKGTGQMREGTQYF,TRBV19,once,.,TRBJ2-3
TGTGCCAGCAGCCAGACGGATAGGATGAACACTGAAGCTTTCTTT,CASSQTDRMNTEAFF,TRBV11-2,.,.,TRBJ1-1
TGCAGTGCTAGCCCCAGGGAAGCTTTCTTT,CSASPREAFF,TRBV20-1,.,.,TRBJ1-1
TGCGCCAGCAGCAAAGGACAGGACAACAATGAGCAGTTCTTC,CASSKGQDNNEQFF,TRBV5-1,.,TRBD1,TRBJ2-1
TGCAGCGTTGAAGCCCCGGGACTATCTTCATCCTACGAGCAGTACTTC,CSVEAPGLSSSYEQYF,TRBV29-1,.,TRBD2,TRBJ2-7
TGCGCCAGCAGCACGGGACAGGGTAAGGGCTACACCTTC,CASSTGQGKGYTF,TRBV5-1,.,TRBD1,TRBJ1-2
TGTGCCAGCAGTTACGGGGACAGGGATTTTCGAGCTTTCTTT,CASSYGDRDFRAFF,TRBV6-5,.,TRBD1,TRBJ1-1
TGTGCCACTATAGGACAGGGGCGATATCAGCCCCAGCATTTT,CATIGQGRYQPQHF,TRBV28,.,TRBD1,TRBJ1-5
TGCGCCAGCAGTCCCGCGCTTACAGGGGGCACATATGGCTACACCTTC,CASSPALTGGTYGYTF,TRBV5-1,.,TRBD1,TRBJ1-2
TGTGCCAGCCTCCTTGGACAGGGGGGACAGTACGAGCAGTACTTC,CASLLGQGGQYEQYF,TRBV6-1,.,TRBD1,TRBJ2-7
TGCGCCAGCAGCCAAGAGGAGCAGGGTATCTATGGCTACACCTTC,CASSQEEQGIYGYTF,TRBV4-1,once,.,TRBJ1-2
TGCGCCAGCGGCGGGGAGGTTGAGGAAAAACTGTTTTTT,CASGGEVEEKLFF,TRBV4-1,.,.,TRBJ1-4
TGTGCCAGCAGTGATCCCCTTAGACCGGTCTCGAGGCAGTTCTTC,CASSDPLRPVSRQFF,TRBV25-1,.,.,TRBJ2-1
TGTGCCAGCTCACCCCAGGGACATCCCAGTAACTATGGCTACACCTTC,CASSPQGHPSNYGYTF,TRBV18,.,.,TRBJ1-2
TGTGCCAGCAGTTCCAGACAGGATAGCTCCTACGAGCAGTACTTC,CASSSRQDSSYEQYF,TRBV28,.,.,TRBJ2-7
TGTGCCTGGAGTGAACGCAGGGGCTATAGGGGCAATCAGCCCCAGCATTTT,CAWSERRGYRGNQPQHF,TRBV30,once,.,TRBJ1-5
TGCGCCAGCAGCCTCCGGGACGGTAGCACAGATACGCAGTATTTT,CASSLRDGSTDTQYF,TRBV5-1,.,.,TRBJ2-3
TGCAGCGTTGAACCGGCTAACTATGGCTACACCTTC,CSVEPANYGYTF,TRBV29-1,.,.,TRBJ1-2
TGTGCCAGCAGTTCCCGGGGGGCACGGACGTACAATGAGCAGTTCTTC,CASSSRGARTYNEQFF,TRBV28,.,.,TRBJ2-1
TGTGCCAGCCGATATGAGGCGGGGACCTACAATGAGCAGTTCTTC,CASRYEAGTYNEQFF,TRBV21-1,.,.,TRBJ2-1
TGTGCCAGCAGCTTAGAAGCCAGGGGTGAAGAGACCCAGTACTTC,CASSLEARGEETQYF,TRBV7-9,.,.,TRBJ2-5
TGTGCTAGTGGTTTGGTCCGGACTAGCGGGAGGATAACAGATACGCAGTATTTT,CASGLVRTSGRITDTQYF,TRBV12-5,few,TRBD2,TRBJ2-3
TGTGCCAGCAGTTACTCGGCTAACCTTAACTATGGCTACACCTTC,CASSYSANLNYGYTF,TRBV6-5,.,.,TRBJ1-2
TGCGCCAGCAGCCCAGGACAGGTTGCAACTAATGAAAAACTGTTTTTT,CASSPGQVATNEKLFF,TRBV5-1,.,TRBD1,TRBJ1-4
TGTGCCAGCAGCAGTTACACCGGGGAGCTGTTTTTT,CASSSYTGELFF,TRBV7-3,.,.,TRBJ2-2
TGTGCCAGCAGTGAAAATTTAATAGGGGGCAGCACCCGCCCGTTCTTC,CASSENLIGGSTRPFF,TRBV2,.,TRBD1,TRBJ2-1
TGCGCCAGCAGCCCCGGGGGGGCGGAATCGCCCCAGCATTTT,CASSPGGAESPQHF,TRBV5-1,.,.,TRBJ1-5
TGTGCCAGCAGCTCGGGACAGTACTATATGAACACTGAAGCTTTCTTT,CASSSGQYYMNTEAFF,TRBV11-3,once,TRBD1,TRBJ1-1
TGTGCCTGGAGGGGGACAGGGGGCCCCTACGAGCAGTACTTC,CAWRGTGGPYEQYF,TRBV30,.,TRBD1,TRBJ2-7
TGTGCCAGCAGTTTGGCCTCAGGACAAGAGACCCAGTACTTC,CASSLASGQETQYF,TRBV28,.,.,TRBJ2-5
TGTGCCAGCAGCCCTAGGACAGGGCGGGACTATGGCTACACCTTC,CASSPRTGRDYGYTF,TRBV7-2,.,TRBD1,TRBJ1-2
TGTGCCAGCATTCCGGGACTAGCGAGGACAGATACGCAGTATTTT,CASIPGLARTDTQYF,TRBV7-8,once,TRBD2,TRBJ2-3
TGTGCCAGCAGCGAGTTGTCCGGGACTAGTTACGAGCAGTTCTTC,CASSELSGTSYEQFF,TRBV7-8,.,TRBD2,TRBJ2-1
TGTGCCAGTAGCAGACAGGGCCCCTCCTCTGGAAACACCATATATTTT,CASSRQGPSSGNTIYF,TRBV19,.,TRBD1,TRBJ1-3
TGTGCCAGCAGCTCCCCGCCATCTGGGATATACAATGAGCAGTTCTTC,CASSSPPSGIYNEQFF,TRBV11-2,.,.,TRBJ2-1
TGTGCCAGCAGCTTGGTGGGGGGATGGAACACTGAAGCTTTCTTT,CASSLVGGWNTEAFF,TRBV5-4,.,.,TRBJ1-1
TGCGCCAGCAGCCTTAAACCGACTGGCGGGCAAAACATTCAGTACTTC,CASSLKPTGGQNIQYF,TRBV4-1,.,.,TRBJ2-4
TGCGCCAGCAGCTTGGGTGGGGAGGCCTACGAGCAGTACTTC,CASSLGGEAYEQYF,TRBV5-1,.,.,TRBJ2-7
TGTGCCAGCAGCACTGGAAACACCATATATTTT,CASSTGNTIYF,TRBV11-2,.,.,TRBJ1-3
TGTGCCAGTAGTAGGCTGGTCGACACTGAAGCTTTCTTT,CASSRLVDTEAFF,TRBV19,.,.,TRBJ1-1
TGTGCCATCAGTGAGGGGGACAGGGTCACCGGGGAGCTGTTTTTT,CAISEGDRVTGELFF,TRBV10-3,.,TRBD1,TRBJ2-2
TGCGCCAGCAGCCACATCCGGGACTCTGGTTTGAGCGACGAGCAGTACTTC,CASSHIRDSGLSDEQYF,TRBV5-1,once,.,TRBJ2-7
TGTGCCAGCAGCTTAGTTTCGCAGGCAGCCGATGATCAGCCCCAGCATTTT,CASSLVSQAADDQPQHF,TRBV7-9,.,.,TRBJ1-5
TGCAGCGTCCCGGGACAGGGGACCTACGAGCAGTACTTC,CSVPGQGTYEQYF,TRBV29-1,.,TRBD1,TRBJ2-7
TGTGCCAGCAGCTTGTCGCGGGGAGTTAGGACTGAAGCTTTCTTT,CASSLSRGVRTEAFF,TRBV5-6,once,.,TRBJ1-1
TGTGCCAGCAGCCCCACGGGGTCCTACAATGAGCAGTTCTTC,CASSPTGSYNEQFF,TRBV11-2,.,.,TRBJ2-1
TGTGCCAGCAGCTTACTTGGTAGGGGGCGGACTGAAGCTTTCTTT,CASSLLGRGRTEAFF,TRBV7-2,.,TRBD1,TRBJ1-1
TGTGCCGGAGGTCCCTCCTACGAGCAGTACTTC,CAGGPSYEQYF,TRBV6-5,.,.,TRBJ2-7
TGTGCCAGCAGTGAACAGTACGAGCAGTACTTC,CASSEQYEQYF,TRBV2,once,.,TRBJ2-7
TGTGCCAGCACCAACGCAGGGGCAGGGAGTCAGCCCCAGCATTTT,CASTNAGAGSQPQHF,TRBV5-6,.,.,TRBJ1-5